A single sample is the source of the 17 T cell receptor beta chains below, sequenced in a study of vaccination effects on CD4 cells after COVID-19. The data were produced by immunoSEQ multiplex PCR, yet TCRdb's version contains in-frame clones alone and is incomplete. The repertoire holds tens of thousands of clones, with 60% to 80% as singletons. These TCRs' antigens remain unknown. Viral peptide pools were used in the ViraFEST assay to expand antigen-specific CD4+ T cells, and sequencing came afterward. CD4+ T cells were isolated after less than 13 days of culture. People in the vaccine group had not been infected with SARS-CoV-2 before, and their nucleocapsid antibodies were negative. The sequences come from CD4+ T cells from PBMCs cultured with HCoV-NL63 spike peptides, collected before COVID-19 vaccination. These receptors came from a human donor who received a COVID-19 vaccine.

The table lists this clone with a count of one. The chain is built from TRBV18 and TRBJ2-6, with 7 bases identical to TRBD1. This CDR3 spans 17 amino acids. Germline V CDR1 and CDR2: KGHSH, LQKENI. Losses at the gene ends were 3 bases for V and 0 bases for J; bases not matched to a gene: 5. The CDR3 loop reads CASSPRTGSSGANVLTF. CDR3 DNA sequence: TGTGCCAGCTCACCTAGGACAGGCAGCTCTGGGGCCAACGTCCTGACTTTC.

The gene calls are TRBV5-1 and TRBJ1-2, with D unresolved. The V end lost 4 bases, the J end lost 5 bases, and 9 bases lay between the germline ends. The CDR3 spans 12 residues. Germline V gene data show CDR1 as SGHRS and CDR2 as YFSETQ. This CDR3 is CASSEQGYGYTF. DNA of the CDR3: TGCGCCAGCAGCGAGCAAGGGTATGGCTACACCTTC.

The rearrangement uses TRBV21-1 and TRBJ2-7; the table assigns TRBD1, which was not confirmed against the DNA. TRBV21-1 is a pseudogene. The length of the CDR3 is 16 residues. The CDR3 nucleotides are TGTGCCAGCAGCAAAGGTCCCGGGCAGGGGGAATGCGAGCAGTACGTC. Amino acids: CASSKGPGQGECEQYV.

J is TRBJ1-2 and V is TRBV6-5; D is unresolved. CDR1 is MNHEY and CDR2 is SVGAGI in the germline V gene. This CDR3 is built from 15 residues. Trimming removed 6 bases at V and 2 bases at J, with 16 bases between. The CDR3 sequence: CASRDTRNRNYGYTF. The CDR3 region has the DNA TGTGCCAGCAGAGACACACGGAACCGAAACTATGGCTACACCTTC.

The chain has TRBV7-6 and TRBJ2-1; 9 positions match TRBD2. The germline CDR1 and CDR2 sequences are SGHVS and FNYEAQ. CDR3 length: 16 amino acids. J was trimmed by 4 bases and V by 6 bases; bases with no gene match: 10. The CDR3 loop is CASSSGSGGLYNEQFF. CDR3 in DNA: TGTGCCAGCAGTAGCGGGAGCGGGGGGTTATACAATGAGCAGTTCTTC.

The chain employs TRBV29-1 and TRBJ1-4; no clear D gene. Germline V gene sequence: CDR1 SQVTM, CDR2 ANQGSEA. This CDR3 comprises 16 residues. Trimming shortened V by 1 base and J by 8 bases, and 20 bases separated the two germline ends. The CDR3 nucleotides read TGCAGCGTTGAAGTACCCAGTGGAACTCGTGCCGAAAAACTGTTTTTT. This codes for CSVEVPSGTRAEKLFF.

This chain uses TRBV11-2 with TRBJ1-5; D is unresolved. V lost 5 bases to trimming and J lost 4 bases, with 6 bases between them. CDR1 and CDR2 from the germline V gene are SGHAT and FQNNGV. The CDR3 runs 12 residues. This CDR3 is CASSRENQPQHF. Written as DNA, the CDR3 is TGTGCCAGCAGCCGGGAAAATCAGCCCCAGCATTTT. Variable domain in full (rest from reference TRBV11-2 and TRBJ1-5): EAGVAQSPRYKIIEKRQSVAFWCNPISGHATLYWYQQILGQGPKLLIQFQNNGVVDDSQLPKDRFSAERLKGVDSTLKIQPAKLEDSAVYLCASSRENQPQHFGDGTRLSIL.

The chain carries TRBV6-1 and TRBJ2-2; the D is unclear. The CDR3 consists of 11 residues. Germline CDR1 is MNHNS and CDR2 is SASEGT. V was cut by 6 bases and J by 5 bases, with 4 bases left in between. The CDR3 protein is CASRGTGELFF. The CDR3 region has the DNA TGTGCCAGCAGGGGGACCGGGGAGCTGTTTTTT.

J is TRBJ1-2 and V is TRBV5-1; D call uncertain. This CDR3 region has 12 residues. Per germline, CDR1 SGHRS and CDR2 YFSETQ. The ends were cut back, 4 bases at V and 3 bases at J, with 7 bases in the middle. CDR3 sequence reads: CASSPGDYGYTF. The CDR3 bases are TGCGCCAGCAGCCCGGGAGACTATGGCTACACCTTC.

V is TRBV10-2 and J is TRBJ2-4, with 10 bases identical to TRBD1. V shed 6 bases, J shed 1 base, and the junction held 9 bases outside the gene matches. CDR3 length: 17 amino acids. The germline V gene encodes CDR1 WSHSY and CDR2 SAAADI. The CDR3 nucleotides read TGCGCCAGCAGCGAGGTACCGGGACAGGGGGCCAAAAACATTCAGTACTTC. Residues: CASSEVPGQGAKNIQYF.

The chain joins TRBV5-5 to TRBJ1-1, with 8 bases matching TRBD1. The CDR3 runs to 15 residues. V gave up 0 bases and J gave up 11 bases; unmatched junction bases: 12. Per germline, CDR1 SGHKS and CDR2 YYEKEE (reference sequence). DNA of the CDR3: TGTGCCAGCAGCTTGGGGAGCAGGACAGGGACTTGGGCTTTCTTT. Translating it yields CASSLGSRTGTWAFF.

V is TRBV7-2 and J is TRBJ1-2; TRBD1 is a possible D gene (5 bases). Germline V gene lookup returns CDR1 SGHTA and CDR2 FQGNSA. V gave up 1 base and J gave up 8 bases, with 17 bases separating them. The CDR3 has 15 amino acids. As DNA, the CDR3 is TGTGCCAGCAGCTTAGTGGCAGGGCTCCCTCAGGGCTACACCTTC. Protein product: CASSLVAGLPQGYTF.

There are a few counts of this clone. The V and J genes are TRBV9 and TRBJ2-5; possibly TRBD1 for D (6 bases). The CDR3 runs to 16 residues. Germline V lookup: CDR1 SGDLS, CDR2 YYNGEE. V was clipped by 3 bases and J by 4 bases, with 19 bases between them. The DNA of the CDR3 is TGTGCCAGCAGCGCCAGTCAGGGGTTGGAACGAGAGACCCAGTACTTC. As protein: CASSASQGLERETQYF.

V and J are TRBV28 and TRBJ1-6; possible D gene TRBD1, 6 bases. Germline V lookup: CDR1 MDHEN, CDR2 SYDVKM. This CDR3 has 16 amino acids. V was shortened by 5 bases and J by 7 bases, with 18 bases between the two germline ends. This chain's CDR3 is CASSPSPGTRNSPLHF. CDR3 nucleotides: TGTGCCAGCAGTCCTTCCCCCGGGACAAGAAATTCACCCCTCCACTTT.

V is TRBV7-2 and J is TRBJ2-2; perhaps TRBD1 as D (5 bases). V was cut by 1 base and J by 0 bases, with 6 bases left in between. This CDR3 spans 15 amino acids. The germline CDR1 and CDR2 sequences are SGHTA and FQGNSA. The CDR3 reads CASSLGRANTGELFF. The CDR3 DNA sequence: TGTGCCAGCAGCTTAGGCAGGGCGAACACCGGGGAGCTGTTTTTT.

Sample share makes this clone medium-sized (0.01 to 0.1%). V usage is TRBV7-7 and J usage is TRBJ2-1; possibly TRBD1 for D (5 bases). The germline V gene has CDR1 SSHAT and CDR2 FNYEAQ (reference sequence). Trimming shortened V by 1 base and J by 8 bases, and 9 bases separated the two germline ends. The CDR3 has 13 residues. The CDR3 loop is CASSLGQGYEQFF. Written as DNA, the CDR3 is TGTGCCAGCAGCTTAGGTCAGGGATATGAGCAGTTCTTC.

Notes on this clone: The junction shows a germline mismatch at one end, possibly a read error. The chain has TRBV7-2 and TRBJ1-6; maybe TRBD1 (5 bases). Per germline, CDR1 SGHTA and CDR2 FQGNSA. CDR3 size: 13 residues. The CDR3 is CASSLGRAPPLHF. CDR3 nucleotides: TGTGCCAGCAGCTTGGGCAGGGCCCCACCACTCCACTTT.